What follows are 16 T cell receptor beta chains derived from one specimen sequenced in a study of T cell responses to AZD1222 COVID-19 vaccine. This table comes from immunoSEQ multiplex PCR, and its TCRdb copy is limited to in-frame clones, with some not included. There are roughly 28,000 clones in the sample; about 93% occur only once, and more than 7% lies in the top ten. The sequencing here drew on peripheral blood, taken on day 0 of AZD1222 vaccination. The receptors were sampled from an adult in good health.

This rearrangement joins TRBV7-9 to TRBJ1-3; D is undetermined. Trimming took off 3 bases at V and 0 bases at J, with 12 bases between the two ends. Germline CDR1 and CDR2: SEHNR and FQNEAQ (reference sequence). The CDR3 is made up of 16 amino acids. The CDR3 sequence is CASSLGSITSGNTIYF. Here the CDR3 DNA reads TGTGCCAGCAGCTTGGGCAGTATCACCTCTGGAAACACCATATATTTT.

The chain carries TRBV6-1 and TRBJ1-6; 7 bases line up with TRBD1. Germline V gene data show CDR1 as MNHNS and CDR2 as SASEGT. Losses at the gene ends were 3 bases for V and 4 bases for J; bases not matched to a gene: 3. This CDR3 is built from 15 residues. CDR3 sequence: CASSDGTVYNSPLHF. The CDR3 DNA is TGTGCCAGCAGTGACGGGACAGTGTATAATTCACCCCTCCACTTT.

The genes are TRBV4-1 and TRBJ1-1; D gene unclear. The CDR3 covers 16 residues. Trimming pared 4 bases from V and 0 bases from J, leaving 15 bases between. Germline assignment: CDR1 MGHRA and CDR2 YSYEKL. CDR3 nucleotides: TGCGCCAGCAGCCTGACGGGGTTTGGGATGAACACTGAAGCTTTCTTT. It codes for CASSLTGFGMNTEAFF.

V gene TRBV27 combines with J gene TRBJ2-2; D uncertain. The CDR3 extends over 11 amino acids. Deletions cut 7 bases from V and 2 bases from J, with 2 bases between. Germline V gene sequence: CDR1 MNHEY, CDR2 SMNVEV (reference sequence). The chain's CDR3 is CASTNTGELFF. The DNA for the CDR3 is TGTGCCAGCACCAACACCGGGGAGCTGTTTTTT.

The CDR3 bases are TGTGCCAGCAGTTACGGGGGGTGGGCTCTTAATGAGCAGTTCTTC. This gives the protein CASSYGGWALNEQFF. J is TRBJ2-1 and V is TRBV6-2 or TRBV6-3; TRBD2 might be the D (6 bases). The CDR3 is made up of 15 amino acids. CDR1 is MNHEY and CDR2 is SVGEGT in the germline V gene. V was clipped by 2 bases and J by 7 bases, with 15 bases between them.

The gene calls are TRBV27 and TRBJ1-1; TRBD1 agrees at 7 bases. Germline CDR1 is MNHEY and CDR2 is SMNVEV (reference sequence). V was pared by 6 bases and J by 8 bases, with 6 bases of the junction left unmatched. The CDR3 covers 12 residues. The CDR3 region is CASSLLTGEAFF. As DNA, the CDR3 is TGTGCCAGCAGCCTTCTGACAGGGGAAGCTTTCTTT.

The chain has TRBV6-2 or TRBV6-3 and TRBJ2-7; TRBD2 is a possible D gene (5 bases). With 2 bases removed from V and 7 bases from J, the gap between germline ends came to 15 bases. The CDR3 has 14 amino acids. From germline, CDR1 is MNHEY and CDR2 SVGEGT. The CDR3 DNA is TGTGCCAGCAGTTACGTACCAGGTTCGGGAGAGCAGTACTTC. This gives the protein CASSYVPGSGEQYF.

The chain uses TRBV7-9 and TRBJ2-2; D is unclear. There are 15 residues in the CDR3. Germline CDR1 and CDR2: SEHNR and FQNEAQ (reference sequence). The V gene lost 5 bases and the J gene lost 3 bases, with 13 bases spanning the gap. The CDR3 here is CASSHPYRDTGELFF. CDR3 coding DNA: TGTGCCAGCAGCCATCCCTATAGGGACACCGGGGAGCTGTTTTTT. The full variable domain, in which reference TRBV7-9 and TRBJ2-2 provide the parts outside the CDR3, is DTGVSQNPRHKITKRGQNVTFRCDPISEHNRLYWYRQTLGQGPEFLTYFQNEAQLEKSRLLSDRFSAERPKGSFSTLEIQRTEQGDSAMYLCASSHPYRDTGELFFGEGSRLTVL.

The chain is built from TRBV6-5 and TRBJ2-7, with D perhaps TRBD1 (6 bases). Germline CDR1 and CDR2: MNHEY and SVGAGI. CDR3 length equals 14 residues. Trimming pared 0 bases from V and 3 bases from J, leaving 9 bases between. The CDR3 nucleotides are TGTGCCAGCAGTTACTCAAGGGGGAACTACGAGCAGTACTTC. As protein: CASSYSRGNYEQYF.

This clone was seen once. The chain couples TRBV3-1 (or the pseudogene TRBV3-2) to TRBJ1-2; D unresolved. The CDR3 runs 11 residues. CDR1 is LGHDT, CDR2 YNNKEL, per germline (reference sequence). The ends were cut back, 1 base at V and 9 bases at J, with 6 bases in the middle. The CDR3 bases are TGTGCCAGCAGCCAAGGATTGAGCTACACCTTC. Amino acid sequence: CASSQGLSYTF.

J is TRBJ1-1 and V is TRBV19, with D uncertain. Germline lookup yields CDR1 LNHDA and CDR2 SQIVND (reference sequence). The CDR3 totals 13 residues. Trimming took 3 bases from V and 1 from J, leaving 6 bases between them. CDR3 bases: TGTGCCAGTAGTATGCGGAGGAACACTGAAGCTTTCTTT. Protein product: CASSMRRNTEAFF.

The chain's CDR3 is CASITHRGAATEAFF. As DNA, the CDR3 is TGTGCCAGCATTACCCACAGGGGGGCGGCGACTGAAGCTTTCTTT. V gene TRBV27 combines with J gene TRBJ1-1; 8 nucleotides match TRBD1. The CDR3 covers 15 residues. CDR1 and CDR2 (germline): MNHEY, SMNVEV (reference sequence). With 7 bases clipped from V and 5 bases from J, the junction kept 12 bases outside the gene matches.

The V gene is TRBV30, the J gene TRBJ2-1, with 13 bases aligning to TRBD2. With V trimmed by 0 bases and J by 7 bases, 6 bases remained unmatched. Germline V gene data show CDR1 as GTSNPN and CDR2 as SVGIG (reference sequence). The length of the CDR3 is 16 residues. CDR3 amino acids: CAWSVGGLAGRNEQFF. The CDR3 bases are TGTGCCTGGAGTGTAGGGGGACTAGCGGGACGGAATGAGCAGTTCTTC. Complete variable domain (other parts from reference TRBV30 and TRBJ2-1): SQTIHQWPATLVQPVGSPLSLECTVEGTSNPNLYWYRQAAGRGLQLLFYSVGIGQISSEVPQNLSASRPQDRQFILSSKKLLLSDSGFYLCAWSVGGLAGRNEQFFGPGTRLTVL.

This chain joins TRBV5-1 and TRBJ1-2; D unclear. V lost 4 bases and J 7 bases, leaving 11 bases between the germline ends. The CDR3 runs to 12 residues. The V gene's germline CDR1 is SGHRS and CDR2 YFSETQ. The chain's CDR3 is CASSPHERGYTF. The CDR3 coding sequence is TGCGCCAGCAGCCCCCATGAGCGTGGCTACACCTTC.

The genes are TRBV19 and TRBJ1-2, with D possibly TRBD1 on 5 matching bases. V lost 3 bases, J lost 8 bases, and 13 bases lay in between. This CDR3 has 13 amino acids. Germline V CDR1 and CDR2: LNHDA, SQIVND (reference sequence). CDR3 in DNA: TGTGCCAGTAGTATCGGACACGGTCTCGGCTACACCTTC. It codes for CASSIGHGLGYTF.

This chain joins TRBV4-2 and TRBJ2-7, with TRBD1 as a possible D gene (6 bases). Germline CDR1 and CDR2: LGHNA and YNFKEQ. V was clipped by 0 bases and J by 1 base, with 7 bases between them. The CDR3 is 14 residues long. The CDR3 loop is CASSQDRGSYEQYF. The DNA for the CDR3 is TGTGCCAGCAGCCAAGATAGGGGGTCCTACGAGCAGTACTTC.